This T cell receptor (beta chain) was found in a study of T-cell reconstitution after alpha-beta-depleted transplantation in children. Using unique molecular identifiers, the investigators prepared the TCRbeta library. From the PCR reads, TCRdb called clonotypes with MiXCR, one entry per CDR3 protein. Among fewer than 400,000 distinct CDR3 sequences listed, over 20% were seen once. Germline assignment: CDR1 KGHSH and CDR2 LQKENI. The CDR3 is 14 residues long. Trimming shortened V by 0 bases and J by 1 base, and 7 bases separated the two germline ends. This TCR was recovered from a human donor who donated a stem cell graft to a child with acute myeloid leukemia. This sample comprised PBMCs from the stem cell graft donor, obtained from the stem cell graft. The chain has TRBV18 and TRBJ2-7; D might be TRBD2 (5 bases). CDR3 coding DNA: TGTGCCAGCTCACCACCTAGCGATTCCTACGAGCAGTACTTC. This codes for CASSPPSDSYEQYF.